This T cell receptor beta chain was sequenced in a study of cytomegalovirus exposure and HLA in healthy donors. The CDR3 covers 16 residues. The V gene's germline CDR1 is WNHNN and CDR2 SYGVQD (reference sequence). V lost 8 bases, J lost 3 bases, and 14 bases stayed unmatched. Everyone who donated was a healthy bone marrow donor. Researchers ran the PCR with 60 Vbeta and 13 Jbeta primers. The repertoire was sequenced with immunoSEQ multiplex PCR; TCRdb's copy has only in-frame clones and lacks some. Found here are about 160,000 clones, roughly 76% of them singletons; the top ten hold about 13%. The sequencing sample was made of PBMCs. This chain uses TRBV10-1 with TRBJ2-7, with TRBD1 identical over 9 bases. This sequence originates from a woman aged 45-65 years in good health and CMV-seronegative. The CDR3 region has the DNA TGCGCCAGCCGGTTACGAGTACGGGACAGGGTCTACGAGCAGTACTTC. Residues: CASRLRVRDRVYEQYF.